This T cell receptor (beta chain) was identified during a study of blood T cell repertoires in COVID-19. This clone was picked up one time. Trimming at V came to 0 bases and at J to 5 bases, leaving 5 bases not matched to a gene. This CDR3 region has 16 residues. The germline CDR1 and CDR2 sequences are SGHDN and FVKESK. Methods used by the authors: Amplification of reference gene primers was used by the study to estimate nucleated cell counts. Repertoires were generated with immunoSEQ multiplex PCR, while TCRdb's copy carries only in-frame clones and drops some. V and J calls and clone size follow that table, whereas D and trimming were derived from the DNA. The repertoire holds fewer than 350,000 clones, with 90% as singletons.

Sequenced: PBMCs or T cells enriched from blood (not recorded which). This clonotype was obtained from a woman younger than 35 with acute COVID-19. This rearrangement joins TRBV14 to TRBJ2-2; 8 bases align to TRBD1. CDR3 nucleotides: TGTGCCAGCAGCCAAGATGTTTACAGGGGGACCGGGGAGCTGTTTTTT. Amino acids: CASSQDVYRGTGELFF. The full variable domain, in which reference TRBV14 and TRBJ2-2 provide the parts outside the CDR3, is EAGVTQFPSHSVIEKGQTVTLRCDPISGHDNLYWYRRVMGKEIKFLLHFVKESKQDESGMPNNRFLAERTGGTYSTLKVQPAELEDSGVYFCASSQDVYRGTGELFFGEGSRLTVL.